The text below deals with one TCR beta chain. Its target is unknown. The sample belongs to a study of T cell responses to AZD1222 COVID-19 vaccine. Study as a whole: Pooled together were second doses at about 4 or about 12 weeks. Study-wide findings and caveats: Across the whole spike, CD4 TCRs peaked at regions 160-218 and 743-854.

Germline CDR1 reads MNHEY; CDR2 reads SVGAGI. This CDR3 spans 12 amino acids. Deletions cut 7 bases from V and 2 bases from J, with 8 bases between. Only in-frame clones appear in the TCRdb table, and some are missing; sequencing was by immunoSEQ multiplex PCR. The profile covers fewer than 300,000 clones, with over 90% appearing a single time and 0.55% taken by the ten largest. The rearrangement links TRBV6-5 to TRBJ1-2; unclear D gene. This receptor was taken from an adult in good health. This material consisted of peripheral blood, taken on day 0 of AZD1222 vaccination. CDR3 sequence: CASKERNYGYTF. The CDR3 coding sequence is TGTGCCAGCAAGGAGAGGAACTATGGCTACACCTTC.